This entry describes one TCR beta chain. This specimen belongs to a study of blood T cell repertoires in COVID-19. The CDR3 runs 14 residues. Between the trimmed V and J ends, which lost 3 bases and 8 bases, there was a span of 16 bases. Germline V gene lookup returns CDR1 LNHDA and CDR2 SQIVND (reference sequence). Clones were read by immunoSEQ multiplex PCR, and TCRdb kept only the in-frame ones, dropping some. The sample has some 180,000 clones; around 90% are singletons. The clonotype originates from a man aged 45-60 years with acute or convalescent COVID-19. The chain uses TRBV19 and TRBJ1-2; unclear D gene. The sample was peripheral blood. The CDR3 is CASSIQAGVSGYTF. CDR3 in DNA: TGTGCCAGTAGTATCCAGGCGGGAGTTAGCGGCTACACCTTC.